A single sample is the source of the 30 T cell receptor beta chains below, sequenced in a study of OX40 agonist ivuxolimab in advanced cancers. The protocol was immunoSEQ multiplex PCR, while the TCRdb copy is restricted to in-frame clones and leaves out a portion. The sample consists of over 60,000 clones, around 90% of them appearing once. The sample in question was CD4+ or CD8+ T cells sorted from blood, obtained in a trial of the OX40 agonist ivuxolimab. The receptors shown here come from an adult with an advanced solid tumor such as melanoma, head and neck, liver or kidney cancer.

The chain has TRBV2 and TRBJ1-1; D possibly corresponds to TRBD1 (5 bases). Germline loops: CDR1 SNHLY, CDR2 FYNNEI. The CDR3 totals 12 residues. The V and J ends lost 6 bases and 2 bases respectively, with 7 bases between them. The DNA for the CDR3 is TGTGCCAGCAGACGGGACAACACTGAAGCTTTCTTT. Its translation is CASRRDNTEAFF.

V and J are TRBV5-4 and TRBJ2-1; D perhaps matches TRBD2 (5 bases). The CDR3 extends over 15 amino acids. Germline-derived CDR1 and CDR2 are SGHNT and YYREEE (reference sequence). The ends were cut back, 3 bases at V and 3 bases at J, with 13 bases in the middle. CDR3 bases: TGTGCCAGCAGCTCGGGGTCTACCGGCTACAATGAGCAGTTCTTC. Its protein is CASSSGSTGYNEQFF.

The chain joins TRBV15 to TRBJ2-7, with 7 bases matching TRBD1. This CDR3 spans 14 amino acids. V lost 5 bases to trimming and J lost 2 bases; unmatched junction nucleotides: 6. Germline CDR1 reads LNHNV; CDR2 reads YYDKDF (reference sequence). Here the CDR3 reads CATSSRTGPYEQYF. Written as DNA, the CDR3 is TGTGCCACCAGCTCCCGGACAGGACCCTACGAGCAGTACTTC.

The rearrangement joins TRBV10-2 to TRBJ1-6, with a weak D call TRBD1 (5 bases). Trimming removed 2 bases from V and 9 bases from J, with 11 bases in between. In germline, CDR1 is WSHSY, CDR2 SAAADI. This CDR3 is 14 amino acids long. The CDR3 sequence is CASSETGVGSPLHF. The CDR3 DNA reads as TGCGCCAGCAGTGAGACGGGGGTGGGTTCACCCCTCCACTTT.

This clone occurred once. CDR3 amino acids: CASSPTGTADSGNTIYF. The CDR3 DNA is TGTGCCAGCAGTCCGACCGGGACAGCAGACTCTGGAAACACCATATATTTT. This rearrangement joins TRBV28 to TRBJ1-3; 7 nucleotides agree with TRBD1. The CDR3 is 17 residues long. Germline-derived CDR1 and CDR2 are MDHEN and SYDVKM. J was trimmed by 0 bases and V by 5 bases; bases with no gene match: 10.

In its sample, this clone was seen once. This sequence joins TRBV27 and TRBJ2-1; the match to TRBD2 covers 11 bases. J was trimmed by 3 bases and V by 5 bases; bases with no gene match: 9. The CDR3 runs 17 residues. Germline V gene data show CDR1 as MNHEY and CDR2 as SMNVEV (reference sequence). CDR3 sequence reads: CASSTRLAGSNYNEQFF. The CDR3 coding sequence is TGTGCCAGCAGTACACGACTAGCGGGGTCCAACTACAATGAGCAGTTCTTC.

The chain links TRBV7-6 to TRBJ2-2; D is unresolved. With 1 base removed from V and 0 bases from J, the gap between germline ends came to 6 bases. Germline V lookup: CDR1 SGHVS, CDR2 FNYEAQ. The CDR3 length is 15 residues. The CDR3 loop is CASSLGFANTGELFF. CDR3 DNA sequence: TGTGCCAGCAGCTTAGGGTTTGCGAACACCGGGGAGCTGTTTTTT.

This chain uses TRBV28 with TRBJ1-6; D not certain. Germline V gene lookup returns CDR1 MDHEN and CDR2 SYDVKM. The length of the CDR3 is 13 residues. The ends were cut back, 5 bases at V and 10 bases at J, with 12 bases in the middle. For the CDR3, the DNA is TGTGCCAGCAGTCTTACCGTAAGATCACCCCTCCACTTT. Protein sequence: CASSLTVRSPLHF.

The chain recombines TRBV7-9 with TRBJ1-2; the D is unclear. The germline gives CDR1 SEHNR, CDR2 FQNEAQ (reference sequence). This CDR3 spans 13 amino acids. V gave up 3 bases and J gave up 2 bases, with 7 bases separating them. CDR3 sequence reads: CASSFGQNYGYTF. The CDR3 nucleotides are TGTGCCAGCAGCTTCGGGCAGAACTATGGCTACACCTTC.

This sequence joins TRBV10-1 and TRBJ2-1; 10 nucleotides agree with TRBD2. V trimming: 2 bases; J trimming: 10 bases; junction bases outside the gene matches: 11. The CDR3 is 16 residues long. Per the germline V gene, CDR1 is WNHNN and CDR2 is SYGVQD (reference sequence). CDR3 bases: TGCGCCAGCAGTGAGGGGCTAGCGGGAGTTAGCTCGGAGCAGTTCTTC. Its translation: CASSEGLAGVSSEQFF.

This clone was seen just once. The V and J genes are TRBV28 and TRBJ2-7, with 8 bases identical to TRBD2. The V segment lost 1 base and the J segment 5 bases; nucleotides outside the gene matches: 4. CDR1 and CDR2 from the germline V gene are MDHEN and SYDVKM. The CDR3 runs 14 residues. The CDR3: CASSLYVGGDEQYF. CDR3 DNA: TGTGCCAGCAGTTTATACGTCGGGGGGGACGAGCAGTACTTC.

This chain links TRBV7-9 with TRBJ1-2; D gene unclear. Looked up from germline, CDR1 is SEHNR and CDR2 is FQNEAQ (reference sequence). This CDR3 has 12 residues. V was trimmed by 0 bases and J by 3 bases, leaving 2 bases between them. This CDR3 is CASSLADYGYTF. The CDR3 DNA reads TGTGCCAGCAGCTTAGCGGACTATGGCTACACCTTC.

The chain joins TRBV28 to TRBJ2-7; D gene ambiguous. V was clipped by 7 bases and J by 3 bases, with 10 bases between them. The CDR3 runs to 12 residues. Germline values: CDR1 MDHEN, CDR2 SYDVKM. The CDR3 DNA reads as TGTGCCAGCAAAGCGCCTAACTACGAGCAGTACTTC. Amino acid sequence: CASKAPNYEQYF.

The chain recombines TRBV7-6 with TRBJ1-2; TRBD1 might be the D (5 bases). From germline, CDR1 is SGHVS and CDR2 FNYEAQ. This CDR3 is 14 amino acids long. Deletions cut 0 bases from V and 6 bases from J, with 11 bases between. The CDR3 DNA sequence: TGTGCCAGCAGCTTAGCGGTGGGGGGAGATGGCTACACCTTC. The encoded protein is CASSLAVGGDGYTF.

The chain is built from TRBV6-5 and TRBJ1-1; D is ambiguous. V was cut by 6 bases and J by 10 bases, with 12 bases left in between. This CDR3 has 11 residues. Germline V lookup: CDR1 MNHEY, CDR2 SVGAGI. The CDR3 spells CASRSGLGAFF. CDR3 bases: TGTGCCAGCAGGTCGGGTCTTGGAGCTTTCTTT.

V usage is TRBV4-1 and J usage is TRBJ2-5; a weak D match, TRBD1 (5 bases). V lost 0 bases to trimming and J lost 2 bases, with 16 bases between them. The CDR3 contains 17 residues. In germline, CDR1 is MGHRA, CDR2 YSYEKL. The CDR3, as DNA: TGCGCCAGCAGCCAAGAGAGAACTAACACAGGACAAGAGACCCAGTACTTC. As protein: CASSQERTNTGQETQYF.

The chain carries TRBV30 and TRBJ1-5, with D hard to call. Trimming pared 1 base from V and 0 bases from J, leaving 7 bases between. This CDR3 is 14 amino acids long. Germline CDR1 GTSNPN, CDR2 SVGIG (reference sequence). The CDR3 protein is CAWSAEYSNQPQHF. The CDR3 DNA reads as TGTGCCTGGAGTGCGGAGTATAGCAATCAGCCCCAGCATTTT.

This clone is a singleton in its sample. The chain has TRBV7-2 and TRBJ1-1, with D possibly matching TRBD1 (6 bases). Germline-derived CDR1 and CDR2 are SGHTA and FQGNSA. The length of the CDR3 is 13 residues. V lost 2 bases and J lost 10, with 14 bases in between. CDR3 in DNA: TGTGCCAGCAGCTTACCACAGGGTATCGTAGCTTTCTTT. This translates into CASSLPQGIVAFF.

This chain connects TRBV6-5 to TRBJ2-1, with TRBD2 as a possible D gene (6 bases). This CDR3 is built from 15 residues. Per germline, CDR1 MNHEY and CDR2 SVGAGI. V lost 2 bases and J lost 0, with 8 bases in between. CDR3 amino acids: CASSYDGSSYNEQFF. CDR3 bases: TGTGCCAGCAGTTACGACGGGAGCTCCTACAATGAGCAGTTCTTC.

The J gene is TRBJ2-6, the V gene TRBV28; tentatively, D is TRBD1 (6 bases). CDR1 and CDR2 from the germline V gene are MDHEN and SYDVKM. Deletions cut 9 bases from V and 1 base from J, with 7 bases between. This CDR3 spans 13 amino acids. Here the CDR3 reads CASTGSGANVLTF. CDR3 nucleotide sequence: TGTGCCAGTACAGGGTCTGGGGCCAACGTCCTGACTTTC. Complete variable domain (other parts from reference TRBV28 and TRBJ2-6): DVKVTQSSRYLVKRTGEKVFLECVQDMDHENMFWYRQDPGLGLRLIYFSYDVKMKEKGDIPEGYSVSREKKERFSLILESASTNQTSMYLCASTGSGANVLTFGAGSRLTVL.

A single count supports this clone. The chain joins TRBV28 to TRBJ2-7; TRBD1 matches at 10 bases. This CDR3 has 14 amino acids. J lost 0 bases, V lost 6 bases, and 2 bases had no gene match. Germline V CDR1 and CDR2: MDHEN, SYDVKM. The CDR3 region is CASRRQGASYEQYF. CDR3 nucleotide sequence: TGTGCCAGCAGACGACAGGGGGCCTCCTACGAGCAGTACTTC.

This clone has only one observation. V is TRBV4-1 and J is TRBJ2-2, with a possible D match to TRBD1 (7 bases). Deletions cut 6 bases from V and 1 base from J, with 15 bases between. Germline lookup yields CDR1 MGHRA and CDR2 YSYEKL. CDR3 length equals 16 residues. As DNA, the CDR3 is TGCGCCAGCAGGGAGGGACGACAGGGGAACACCGGGGAGCTGTTTTTT. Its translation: CASREGRQGNTGELFF.

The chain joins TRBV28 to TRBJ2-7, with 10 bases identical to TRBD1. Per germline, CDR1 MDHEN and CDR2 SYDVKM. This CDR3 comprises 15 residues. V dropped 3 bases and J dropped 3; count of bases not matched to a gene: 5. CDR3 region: CASSFLDRGLYEQYF. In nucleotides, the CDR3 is TGTGCCAGCAGTTTTCTCGACAGGGGGCTCTACGAGCAGTACTTC.

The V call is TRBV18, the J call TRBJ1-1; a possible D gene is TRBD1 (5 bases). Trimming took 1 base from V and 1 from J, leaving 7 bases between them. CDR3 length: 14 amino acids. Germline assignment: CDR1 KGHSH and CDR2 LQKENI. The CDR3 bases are TGTGCCAGCTCACCACGACAGCAGAACACTGAAGCTTTCTTT. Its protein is CASSPRQQNTEAFF. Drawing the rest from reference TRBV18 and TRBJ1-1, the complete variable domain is NAGVMQNPRHLVRRRGQEARLRCSPMKGHSHVYWYRQLPEEGLKFMVYLQKENIIDESGMPKERFSAEFPKEGPSILRIQQVVRGDSAAYFCASSPRQQNTEAFFGQGTRLTVV.

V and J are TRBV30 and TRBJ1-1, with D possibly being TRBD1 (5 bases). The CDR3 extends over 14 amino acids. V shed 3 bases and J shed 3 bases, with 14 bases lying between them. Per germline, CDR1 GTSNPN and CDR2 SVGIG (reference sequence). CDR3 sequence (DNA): TGTGCCTGGAGCCCACACGCGGGGGACACTGAAGCTTTCTTT. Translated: CAWSPHAGDTEAFF.

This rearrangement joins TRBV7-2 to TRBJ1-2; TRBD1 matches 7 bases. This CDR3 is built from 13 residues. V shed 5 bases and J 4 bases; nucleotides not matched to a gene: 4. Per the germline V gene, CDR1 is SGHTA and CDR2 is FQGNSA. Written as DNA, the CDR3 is TGTGCCAGCAGCCCCCGGGACAGCTATGGCTACACCTTC. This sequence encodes CASSPRDSYGYTF. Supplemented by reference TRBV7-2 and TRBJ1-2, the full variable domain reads GAGVSQSPSNKVTEKGKDVELRCDPISGHTALYWYRQSLGQGLEFLIYFQGNSAPDKSGLPSDRFSAERTGGSVSTLTIQRTQQEDSAVYLCASSPRDSYGYTFGSGTRLTVV.

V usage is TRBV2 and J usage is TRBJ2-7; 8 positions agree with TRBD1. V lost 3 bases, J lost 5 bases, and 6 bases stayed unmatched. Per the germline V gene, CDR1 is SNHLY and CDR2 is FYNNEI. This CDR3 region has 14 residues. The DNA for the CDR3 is TGTGCCAGCAGTGATCAGGGGGCATGGGACGAGCAGTACTTC. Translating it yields CASSDQGAWDEQYF.

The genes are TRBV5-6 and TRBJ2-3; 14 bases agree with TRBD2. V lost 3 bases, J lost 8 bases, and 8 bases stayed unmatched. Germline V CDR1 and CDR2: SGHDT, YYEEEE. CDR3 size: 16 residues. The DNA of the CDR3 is TGTGCCAGCAGCTCGGCGACTAGCGGGAGGGGAAGTACGCAGTATTTT. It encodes CASSSATSGRGSTQYF. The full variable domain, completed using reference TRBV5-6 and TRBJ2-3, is DAGVTQSPTHLIKTRGQQVTLRCSPKSGHDTVSWYQQALGQGPQFIFQYYEEEERQRGNFPDRFSGHQFPNYSSELNVNALLLGDSALYLCASSSATSGRGSTQYFGPGTRLTVL.

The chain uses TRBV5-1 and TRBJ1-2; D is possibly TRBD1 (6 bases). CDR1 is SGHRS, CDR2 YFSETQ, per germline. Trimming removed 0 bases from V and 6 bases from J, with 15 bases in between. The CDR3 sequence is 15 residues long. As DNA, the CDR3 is TGCGCCAGCAGCTTGGTTGCCAGGGGTTCGGATGGCTACACCTTC. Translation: CASSLVARGSDGYTF. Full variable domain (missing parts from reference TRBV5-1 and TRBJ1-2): KAGVTQTPRYLIKTRGQQVTLSCSPISGHRSVSWYQQTPGQGLQFLFEYFSETQRNKGNFPGRFSGRQFSNSRSEMNVSTLELGDSALYLCASSLVARGSDGYTFGSGTRLTVV.

CDR3 in amino acids: CASSSGTSNRETQYF. The CDR3 bases are TGTGCCAGCAGCTCCGGGACTAGTAATAGGGAGACCCAGTACTTC. J is TRBJ2-5 and V is TRBV5-6; 8 bases agree with TRBD2. Germline-derived CDR1 and CDR2 are SGHDT and YYEEEE. V lost 3 bases and J lost 5; bases outside the gene matches: 9. There are 15 residues in the CDR3.